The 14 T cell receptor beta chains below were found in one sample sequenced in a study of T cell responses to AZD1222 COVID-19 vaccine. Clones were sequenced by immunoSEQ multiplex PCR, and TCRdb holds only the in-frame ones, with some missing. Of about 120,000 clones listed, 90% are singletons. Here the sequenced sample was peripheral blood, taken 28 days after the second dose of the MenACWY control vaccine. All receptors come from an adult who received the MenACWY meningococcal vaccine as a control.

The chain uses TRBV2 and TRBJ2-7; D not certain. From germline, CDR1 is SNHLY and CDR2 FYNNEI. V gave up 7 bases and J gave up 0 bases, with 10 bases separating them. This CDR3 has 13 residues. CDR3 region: CASKDGSSYEQYF. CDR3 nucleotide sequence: TGTGCCAGCAAGGACGGAAGCTCCTACGAGCAGTACTTC.

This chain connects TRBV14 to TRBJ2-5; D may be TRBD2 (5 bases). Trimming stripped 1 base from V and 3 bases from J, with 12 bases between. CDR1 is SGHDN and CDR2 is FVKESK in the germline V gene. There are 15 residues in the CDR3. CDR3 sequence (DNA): TGTGCCAGCAGCCAAGGAGGGCCCGGCGAAGAGACCCAGTACTTC. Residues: CASSQGGPGEETQYF. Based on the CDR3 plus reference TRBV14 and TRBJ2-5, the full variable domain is EAGVTQFPSHSVIEKGQTVTLRCDPISGHDNLYWYRRVMGKEIKFLLHFVKESKQDESGMPNNRFLAERTGGTYSTLKVQPAELEDSGVYFCASSQGGPGEETQYFGPGTRLLVL.

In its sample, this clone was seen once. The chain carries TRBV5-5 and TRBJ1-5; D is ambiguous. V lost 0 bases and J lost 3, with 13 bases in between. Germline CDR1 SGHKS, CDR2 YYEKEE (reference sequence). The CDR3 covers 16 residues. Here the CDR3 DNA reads TGTGCCAGCAGCTTGGTAGGGAGGGCTAACAATCAGCCCCAGCATTTT. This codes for CASSLVGRANNQPQHF.

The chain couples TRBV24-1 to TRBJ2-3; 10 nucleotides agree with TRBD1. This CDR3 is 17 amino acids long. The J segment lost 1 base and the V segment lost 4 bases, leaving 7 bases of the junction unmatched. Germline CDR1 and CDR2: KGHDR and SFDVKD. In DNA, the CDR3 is TGTGCCACCAGTGACCGAAGAGGGACAGGGGGCACAGATACGCAGTATTTT. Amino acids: CATSDRRGTGGTDTQYF.

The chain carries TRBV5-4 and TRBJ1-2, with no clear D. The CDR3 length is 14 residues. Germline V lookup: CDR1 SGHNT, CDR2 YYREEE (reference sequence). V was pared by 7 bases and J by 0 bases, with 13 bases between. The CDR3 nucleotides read TGTGCCAGCCGACGTGCCGGTGCTAACTATGGCTACACCTTC. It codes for CASRRAGANYGYTF.

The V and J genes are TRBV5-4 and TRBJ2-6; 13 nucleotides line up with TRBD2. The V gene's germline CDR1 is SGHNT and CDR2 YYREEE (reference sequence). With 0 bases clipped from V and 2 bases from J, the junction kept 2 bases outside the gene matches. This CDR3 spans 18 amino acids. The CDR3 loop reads CASSLGLAGGTGANVLTF. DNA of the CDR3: TGTGCCAGCAGCTTGGGACTAGCGGGGGGAACTGGGGCCAACGTCCTGACTTTC.

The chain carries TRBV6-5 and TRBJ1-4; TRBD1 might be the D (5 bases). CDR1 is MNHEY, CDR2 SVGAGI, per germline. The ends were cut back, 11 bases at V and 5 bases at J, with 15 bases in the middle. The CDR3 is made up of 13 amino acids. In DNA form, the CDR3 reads TGTGCCCTAAAGGGGATATTAAATGAAAAACTGTTTTTT. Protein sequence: CALKGILNEKLFF.

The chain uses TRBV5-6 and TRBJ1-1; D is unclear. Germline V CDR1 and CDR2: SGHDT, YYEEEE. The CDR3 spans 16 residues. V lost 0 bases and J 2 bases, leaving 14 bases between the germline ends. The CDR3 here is CASSLDVKAANTEAFF. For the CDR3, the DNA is TGTGCCAGCAGCTTGGATGTAAAGGCGGCTAACACTGAAGCTTTCTTT.

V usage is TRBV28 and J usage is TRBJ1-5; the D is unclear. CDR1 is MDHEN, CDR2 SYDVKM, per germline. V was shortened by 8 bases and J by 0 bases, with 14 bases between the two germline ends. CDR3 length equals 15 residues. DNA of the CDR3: TGTGCCAGCGTTGGAAACACCCTTAGCAATCAGCCCCAGCATTTT. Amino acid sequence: CASVGNTLSNQPQHF.

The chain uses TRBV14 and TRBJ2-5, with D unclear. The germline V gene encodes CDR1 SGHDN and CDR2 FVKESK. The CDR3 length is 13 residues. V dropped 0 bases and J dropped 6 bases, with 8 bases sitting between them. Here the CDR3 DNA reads TGTGCCAGCAGCCAAGAGTCTCGACAGACCCAGTACTTC. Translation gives CASSQESRQTQYF. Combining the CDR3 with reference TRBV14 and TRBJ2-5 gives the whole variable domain EAGVTQFPSHSVIEKGQTVTLRCDPISGHDNLYWYRRVMGKEIKFLLHFVKESKQDESGMPNNRFLAERTGGTYSTLKVQPAELEDSGVYFCASSQESRQTQYFGPGTRLLVL.

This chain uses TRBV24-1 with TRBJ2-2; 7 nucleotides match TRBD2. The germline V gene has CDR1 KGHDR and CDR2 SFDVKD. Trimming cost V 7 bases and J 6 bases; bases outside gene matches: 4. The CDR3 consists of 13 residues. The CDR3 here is CATSGRGSGELFF. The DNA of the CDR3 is TGTGCCACCAGCGGGCGGGGGTCCGGGGAGCTGTTTTTT.

As DNA, the CDR3 is TGTGCCAGTAGTCTCAGGGGACTGGAAGATACGCAGTATTTT. It is translated as CASSLRGLEDTQYF. V and J are TRBV19 and TRBJ2-3; D may correspond to TRBD1 or TRBD2 (6 bases each). The CDR3 loop spans 14 amino acids. Germline-derived CDR1 and CDR2 are LNHDA and SQIVND (reference sequence). The V gene lost 5 bases and the J gene lost 5 bases, with 14 bases spanning the gap.

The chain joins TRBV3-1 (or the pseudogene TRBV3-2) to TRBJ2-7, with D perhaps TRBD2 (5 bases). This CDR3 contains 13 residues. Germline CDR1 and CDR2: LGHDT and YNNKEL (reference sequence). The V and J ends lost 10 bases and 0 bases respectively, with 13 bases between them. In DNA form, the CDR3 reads TGTGCCACGGGGAGCAGAGGCTCCTACGAGCAGTACTTC. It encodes CATGSRGSYEQYF.

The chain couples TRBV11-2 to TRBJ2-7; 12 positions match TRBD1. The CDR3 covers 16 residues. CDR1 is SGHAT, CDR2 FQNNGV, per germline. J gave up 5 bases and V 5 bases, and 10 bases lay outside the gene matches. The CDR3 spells CASSRGVGTGGDEQYF. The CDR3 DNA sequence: TGTGCCAGCAGCCGTGGGGTGGGGACAGGGGGCGACGAGCAGTACTTC.